This T cell receptor (beta chain) was retrieved from a study of regulatory T cells in long-lasting Graves disease. Arm-PCR of CDR3 regions and iRepertoire HTBI primers were used to build TCR beta libraries. Using its own MiXCR run on the multiplex PCR reads, TCRdb lists one record per CDR3 protein. This table holds roughly 500,000 distinct CDR3 sequences, roughly 12% found once. This clonotype was counted only a few times. Its antigen is undetermined. Germline is not matched at one junction end, which may reflect a read error. Time point meaning: newly diagnosed GD, antithyroid drugs for less than 3 months. With RNA extracted from PBMCs as input, the TCR library was made. Notes on the study in general: Persistent Graves' patients showed less TCR diversity than newly diagnosed ones.

In addition, the sample was reused for a study of T cells in Graves' hyperthyroidism and ophthalmopathy. From that study: A patient was excluded if there was uncontrolled infection, other autoimmune disease, pregnancy or lactation. A set of HTBI primers served as the primers for a first-round RT-PCR of the TCR CDR3.

This sample comprised peripheral blood mononuclear cells (PBMCs), obtained at new diagnosis, from a patient treated with antithyroid drugs. The sequence was collected from a man aged 30-40 years with Graves disease.

The CDR3 protein is CAIKIRNAEAFF. The CDR3 DNA sequence: TGTGCCATCAAAATCCGGAACGCTGAAGCTTTCTTT. The genes are TRBV10-3 and TRBJ1-1; D gene unclear. The CDR3 extends over 12 amino acids. CDR1 and CDR2 from the germline V gene are ENHRY and SYGVKD.